This T cell receptor (beta chain) is drawn from a study of CD8+ T cells in alopecia areata. As the sequencing template, cDNA was produced by extracting RNA and reverse transcribing it. TCRdb's copy holds only in-frame clones and misses some; the assay was immunoSEQ multiplex PCR. This repertoire shows 160,000 or so clones, less than 75% found once; its top ten account for over 10%. Germline values: CDR1 LNHDA, CDR2 SQIVND (reference sequence). Between the trimmed V and J ends, which lost 1 base and 10 bases, there was a span of 8 bases. The CDR3 totals 12 residues. The V call is TRBV19, the J call TRBJ2-1, with D uncertain. The source was CD8+ T cells sorted from blood, collected at week 0. The sequence was collected from a human donor with alopecia areata. The CDR3 sequence is CASSIGALEQFF. The CDR3 nucleotides read TGTGCCAGTAGTATAGGGGCCCTGGAGCAGTTCTTC.